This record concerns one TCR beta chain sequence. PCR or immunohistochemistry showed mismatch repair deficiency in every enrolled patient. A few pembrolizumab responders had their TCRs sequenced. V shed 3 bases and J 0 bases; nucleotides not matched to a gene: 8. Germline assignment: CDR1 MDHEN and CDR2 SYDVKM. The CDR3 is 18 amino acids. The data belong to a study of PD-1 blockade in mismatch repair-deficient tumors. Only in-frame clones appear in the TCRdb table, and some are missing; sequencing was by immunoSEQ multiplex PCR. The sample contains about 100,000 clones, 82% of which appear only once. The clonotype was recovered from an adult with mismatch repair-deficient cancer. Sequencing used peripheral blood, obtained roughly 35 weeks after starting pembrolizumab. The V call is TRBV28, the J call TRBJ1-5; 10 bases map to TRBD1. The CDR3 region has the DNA TGTGCCAGCAGTTTTGCCGGGACAGGGGTAAATAGCAATCAGCCCCAGCATTTT. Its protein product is CASSFAGTGVNSNQPQHF.